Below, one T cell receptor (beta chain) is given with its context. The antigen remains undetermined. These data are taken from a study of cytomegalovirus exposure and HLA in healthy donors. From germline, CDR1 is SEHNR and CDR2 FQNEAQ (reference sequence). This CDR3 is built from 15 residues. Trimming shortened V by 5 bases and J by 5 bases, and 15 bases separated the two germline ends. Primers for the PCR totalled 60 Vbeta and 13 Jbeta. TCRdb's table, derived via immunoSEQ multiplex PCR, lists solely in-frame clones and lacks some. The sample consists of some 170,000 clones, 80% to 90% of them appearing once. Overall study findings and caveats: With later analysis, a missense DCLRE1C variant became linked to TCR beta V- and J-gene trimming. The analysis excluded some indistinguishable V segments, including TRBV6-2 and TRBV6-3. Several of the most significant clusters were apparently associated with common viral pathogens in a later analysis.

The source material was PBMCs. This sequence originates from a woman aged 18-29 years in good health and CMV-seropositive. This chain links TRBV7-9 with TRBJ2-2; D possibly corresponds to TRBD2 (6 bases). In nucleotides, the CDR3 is TGTGCCAGCAGCAATCCTATTCGGGAGACCGGGGAGCTGTTTTTT. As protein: CASSNPIRETGELFF.